A selection of T cell receptor beta chains follows, all from one sample in a study of blood T cells in healthy people across ages. TCRdb reanalysed the 5' RACE reads using MiXCR and keeps one entry per CDR3 protein. The repertoire holds almost 1 million distinct CDR3 sequences, with roughly half as singletons. The sequenced sample consisted of blood. All receptors come from a woman aged 55-70 years in good health. The CDR3 runs from the conserved cysteine through the conserved F or W. The D gene is left open where the match is weak. Clone size is given for some rows only: seen once, a few or many times, or a class if the clone is expanded.

>-|TRBJ2-4|TRBD2|TRBV13
TGTACCAGCAGCGAGACCCGTTTCGGGGGGAAAAACATTCAGTACTTC
CTSSETRFGGKNIQYF
>once|TRBJ2-7|TRBD1|TRBV7-6
TGTGCCAGCAGCTTATCTCCCAGGGGGACCTACGAGCAGTACTTC
CASSLSPRGTYEQYF
>few|TRBJ2-6|-|TRBV12-3/TRBV12-4
TGTGCCAGCAGGGCCGGGACGCTTCACTCTGGGGCCAACGTCCTGACTTTC
CASRAGTLHSGANVLTF
>-|TRBJ1-5|-|TRBV27
TGTGCCACCCGGAGCGGATACAATCAGCCCCAGCATTTT
CATRSGYNQPQHF
>few|TRBJ2-7|-|TRBV7-2
TGTGCCAGCAGCTTCAGACTAGTGCCTTACGAGCAGTACTTC
CASSFRLVPYEQYF
>-|TRBJ2-2|-|TRBV7-9
TGTGCCAGCAGCTTTCAGCGGGCGGGCACCGGGGAGCTGTTTTTT
CASSFQRAGTGELFF
>many|TRBJ2-3|-|TRBV29-1
TGCAGCGTTGATCCCGGCACAGATACGCAGTATTTT
CSVDPGTDTQYF
>-|TRBJ2-3|TRBD2|TRBV27
TGTGCCAGCAGTTTAGGCGGGAGGTCAGATACGCAGTATTTT
CASSLGGRSDTQYF
>-|TRBJ1-5|-|TRBV25-1
TGTGCCAGCAGTGACGGGTGGGACCAGCCCCAGCATTTT
CASSDGWDQPQHF
>-|TRBJ2-5|-|TRBV7-2
TGTGCCAGCAGCTTAGATGGGGGGTTGGGGGTTGGGCAGTACTTC
CASSLDGGLGVGQYF
>-|TRBJ1-1|TRBD1|TRBV11-2
TGTGCCAGCAGCATAGATCTGGGACAGCCCGCTTTGACTTTCTTT
CASSIDLGQPALTFF
>few|TRBJ2-3|TRBD2|TRBV7-2
TGTGCCAGCAGCGAGACTAGCGGGGTCAGCACAGATACGCAGTATTTT
CASSETSGVSTDTQYF
>-|TRBJ2-1|-|TRBV24-1
TGTGCCACCAGCGGGAGACCGCAATGTGAGCAGTTCTTC
CATSGRPQCEQFF
>few|TRBJ2-1|-|TRBV29-1
TGCAGCTGCGCGGGACCTGCTGGTGAGCAGTTCTTC
CSCAGPAGEQFF
>-|TRBJ2-2|-|TRBV30
TGTGCCTGGAGTACGGGACCCCGGGGCACCGGGGAGCTGTTTTTT
CAWSTGPRGTGELFF